This TCR beta chain originates from a study of blood T cell repertoires in COVID-19. The repertoire was sequenced with immunoSEQ multiplex PCR; TCRdb's copy has only in-frame clones and lacks some. Of 87,000 or so clones listed, 75% to 90% are singletons. The germline V gene has CDR1 SNHLY and CDR2 FYNNEI. After removal of 4 bases from V and 12 bases from J, the junction contained 7 bases not matched to a gene. The CDR3 sequence is 13 residues long. This clonotype was sampled from a woman aged 50 to 60 with active or convalescent COVID-19. The chain couples TRBV2 to TRBJ2-1; TRBD2 aligns across 9 bases. Sequences were obtained from peripheral blood. For the CDR3, the DNA is TGTGCCAGCAGTGGCGGGGGGGCGTTGGGGCAGTTCTTC. Protein product: CASSGGGALGQFF. The entire variable domain, with the rest obtained from reference TRBV2 and TRBJ2-1, is as follows: EPEVTQTPSHQVTQMGQEVILRCVPISNHLYFYWYRQILGQKVEFLVSFYNNEISEKSEIFDDQFSVERPDGSNFTLKIRSTKLEDSAMYFCASSGGGALGQFFGPGTRLTVL.